Each of the 2 T cell receptor beta chains below was sequenced from the same sample in a study of cytomegalovirus exposure and HLA in healthy donors. In the PCR, 60 Vbeta and 13 Jbeta primers were used. The method was immunoSEQ multiplex PCR; TCRdb's version includes in-frame clones alone and lacks a portion of them. The sample carries some 130,000 clones, around 80% recorded once. Sequencing was performed on PBMCs. The receptors come from a human donor in good health.

The V and J genes are TRBV5-1 and TRBJ2-7; 9 bases align to TRBD2. The V segment lost 4 bases and the J segment 3 bases; nucleotides outside the gene matches: 5. The germline CDR1 and CDR2 sequences are SGHRS and YFSETQ. The CDR3 sequence is 14 residues long. This CDR3 reads CASSPRLADYEQYF. The CDR3 DNA is TGCGCCAGCAGCCCCCGACTAGCGGACTACGAGCAGTACTTC.

This chain connects TRBV6-5 to TRBJ2-1; no clear D gene. There are 13 residues in the CDR3. Per the germline V gene, CDR1 is MNHEY and CDR2 is SVGAGI. V was trimmed by 2 bases and J by 7 bases, leaving 9 bases between them. CDR3 bases: TGTGCCAGCAGTTACGGCCTCTCTAATGAGCAGTTCTTC. It is translated as CASSYGLSNEQFF.